This TCR beta chain was identified in a study of metastatic and nonmetastatic thyroid tumors. TCRdb used MiXCR to call clones anew from the PCR reads. The sample has around 46,000 clones; around 21% are singletons. Germline V CDR1 and CDR2: SGDLS, YYNGEE. This CDR3 is built from 16 residues. Trimming shortened V by 3 bases and J by 0 bases, and 13 bases separated the two germline ends. None of the patients had undergone any treatment ahead of thyroid surgery. This clone was recorded many times. The sample comprised blood. The rearrangement joins TRBV9 to TRBJ2-1, with D possibly being TRBD1 or TRBD2 (5 bases each). This sequence was found in a male donor with papillary thyroid cancer or a benign thyroid nodule (not recorded which). Some clones in this sample may be carry-over from other donors' samples. In nucleotides, the CDR3 is TGTGCCAGCAGCGCGAGGGGTTCCAGCTCCTACAATGAGCAGTTCTTC. The encoded protein is CASSARGSSSYNEQFF.